The 2 T cell receptor beta chains listed next were all sequenced from one sample in a study of cytomegalovirus exposure and HLA in healthy donors. 13 Jbeta primers and 60 Vbeta primers were used for the PCR. Here immunoSEQ multiplex PCR was the method, and the copy in TCRdb shows in-frame clones only, minus some. The table lists about 120,000 clones, over 70% of them singletons. Sequences were obtained from PBMCs. The receptors derive from a man aged 18 to 30 in good health and CMV-seropositive.

The chain joins TRBV6-1 to TRBJ2-1; the match to TRBD2 covers 12 bases. Germline CDR1 and CDR2: MNHNS and SASEGT. The CDR3 length is 20 residues. With V trimmed by 1 base and J by 5 bases, 15 bases remained unmatched. CDR3 coding DNA: TGTGCCAGCAGTGAAGGCTTTATGGGTCTAGCGGGAGGGCAGGACAATGAGCAGTTCTTC. It yields the protein CASSEGFMGLAGGQDNEQFF.

The J gene is TRBJ1-5, the V gene TRBV7-8; 7 nucleotides align to TRBD1. The V gene end was trimmed by 3 bases and the J gene end by 2 bases; junction bases not matched to a gene: 13. The germline V gene has CDR1 SGHVS and CDR2 FQNEAQ. This CDR3 has 18 residues. This CDR3 reads CASSLLTGRGVRNQPQHF. CDR3 bases: TGTGCCAGCAGCTTGTTGACAGGGCGTGGGGTTCGCAATCAGCCCCAGCATTTT.